This T cell receptor beta chain was retrieved from a study of pediatric ulcerative colitis. The rectum was sampled with one to two pinch biopsies at colonoscopy. Up to 500,000 reads were sequenced per sample. Measured with immunoSEQ multiplex PCR; TCRdb has only the in-frame clones, and not every one. The sample records tens of thousands of clones, 65% to 85% being singletons. Germline assignment: CDR1 GTSNPN and CDR2 SVGIG (reference sequence). The length of the CDR3 is 14 residues. V was clipped by 2 bases and J by 7 bases; unmatched bases: 3. V is TRBV30 and J is TRBJ1-6; TRBD1 aligns across 9 bases. The sequence derives from a boy between 10 and 17 years old with severe ulcerative colitis. Input material: gut tissue. CDR3 sequence reads: CAWSLGTGNSPLHF. The CDR3 nucleotides read TGTGCCTGGAGTCTCGGGACAGGGAATTCACCCCTCCACTTT.